What follows are 10 T cell receptor beta chains derived from one specimen sequenced in a study of T cell responses to AZD1222 COVID-19 vaccine. The assay was immunoSEQ multiplex PCR, and TCRdb's table has in-frame clones only and misses some. The sample consists of fewer than 140,000 clones, roughly nine tenths of them appearing once. The sample was peripheral blood, taken on day 0 of AZD1222 vaccination. These receptors originate from an adult in good health.

The V gene is TRBV19, the J gene TRBJ2-2, with D possibly TRBD1 on 5 matching bases. CDR3 length: 14 residues. Germline CDR1 and CDR2: LNHDA and SQIVND (reference sequence). Between the trimmed V and J ends, which lost 5 bases and 0 bases, there was a span of 7 bases. The CDR3 protein is CASSLTANTGELFF. CDR3 DNA: TGTGCCAGTAGTTTGACAGCGAACACCGGGGAGCTGTTTTTT.

The chain recombines TRBV10-2 with TRBJ1-5; possible D gene TRBD1, 5 bases. The ends were cut back, 4 bases at V and 2 bases at J, with 15 bases in the middle. CDR1 is WSHSY and CDR2 is SAAADI in the germline V gene. CDR3 size: 16 residues. The chain's CDR3 is CASSVLSGDRNQPQHF. The CDR3 nucleotides read TGCGCCAGCAGTGTTCTTTCCGGGGACCGCAATCAGCCCCAGCATTTT.

This clone was detected once. V gene TRBV5-8 combines with J gene TRBJ2-7, with a possible D match to TRBD1 (5 bases). Trimming took 5 bases from V and 0 from J, leaving 15 bases between them. This CDR3 is built from 15 residues. Germline CDR1 reads SGHTS; CDR2 reads YDEGEE. CDR3 in DNA: TGTGCCAGCAGGGGGCGGTTCCTCTTCTCCTACGAGCAGTACTTC. It specifies CASRGRFLFSYEQYF.

The chain joins TRBV19 to TRBJ2-3; weak D call: TRBD1 (5 bases). V was trimmed by 3 bases and J by 1 base, leaving 8 bases between them. The CDR3 loop spans 14 amino acids. Germline V CDR1 and CDR2: LNHDA, SQIVND (reference sequence). The CDR3 DNA is TGTGCCAGTAGTATTTCAGGGCGCACAGATACGCAGTATTTT. Its translation is CASSISGRTDTQYF.

The chain's CDR3 is CASSLEGGTSTEAFF. The CDR3 region has the DNA TGTGCCAGCAGCTTAGAAGGGGGGACCTCCACTGAAGCTTTCTTT. V usage is TRBV7-9 and J usage is TRBJ1-1, with TRBD1 as a possible D gene (6 bases). Germline CDR1 reads SEHNR; CDR2 reads FQNEAQ (reference sequence). The CDR3 spans 15 residues. With 1 base removed from V and 4 bases from J, the gap between germline ends came to 13 bases.

The rearrangement uses TRBV11-2 and TRBJ1-5; 8 nucleotides agree with TRBD1. This CDR3 is 15 amino acids long. Germline V lookup: CDR1 SGHAT, CDR2 FQNNGV. Trimming removed 5 bases from V and 3 bases from J; junction bases left unmatched: 6. CDR3 sequence reads: CASSQDRAPNQPQHF. DNA of the CDR3: TGTGCCAGCAGCCAGGACAGGGCCCCCAATCAGCCCCAGCATTTT.

This sequence joins TRBV5-4 and TRBJ2-7; no firm D call. Germline V gene data show CDR1 as SGHNT and CDR2 as YYREEE (reference sequence). Trimming took off 8 bases at V and 0 bases at J, with 12 bases between the two ends. The CDR3 runs to 13 residues. CDR3 sequence: CASRQTGSYEQYF. The CDR3, as DNA: TGTGCCAGTAGACAAACCGGCTCCTACGAGCAGTACTTC. The full variable domain, rest sourced from reference TRBV5-4 and TRBJ2-7, is ETGVTQSPTHLIKTRGQQVTLRCSSQSGHNTVSWYQQALGQGPQFIFQYYREEENGRGNFPPRFSGLQFPNYSSELNVNALELDDSALYLCASRQTGSYEQYFGPGTRLTVT.

The CDR3 sequence: CASSYSHLAEQYF. The CDR3 DNA is TGTGCCAGCAGTTACTCCCATCTAGCAGAGCAGTACTTC. The V and J genes are TRBV6-2 or TRBV6-3 and TRBJ2-7, with D possibly matching TRBD2 (5 bases). Between the trimmed V and J ends, which lost 0 bases and 7 bases, there was a span of 10 bases. This CDR3 region has 13 residues. CDR1 and CDR2 from the germline V gene are MNHEY and SVGEGT.

The rearrangement links TRBV19 to TRBJ2-1, with D possibly TRBD1 on 6 matching bases. Between the trimmed V and J ends, which lost 5 bases and 4 bases, there was a span of 6 bases. This CDR3 is built from 12 residues. Germline V gives CDR1 LNHDA, CDR2 SQIVND (reference sequence). The CDR3 DNA reads as TGTGCCAGTAGTGGACAGTACAATGAGCAGTTCTTC. It specifies CASSGQYNEQFF. The full variable domain, its missing parts supplied by reference TRBV19 and TRBJ2-1, is DGGITQSPKYLFRKEGQNVTLSCEQNLNHDAMYWYRQDPGQGLRLIYYSQIVNDFQKGDIAEGYSVSREKKESFPLTVTSAQKNPTAFYLCASSGQYNEQFFGPGTRLTVL.

The CDR3 DNA reads as TGCGCCAGCAGATCGGACTACAATGAGCAGTTCTTC. Its translation is CASRSDYNEQFF. The chain employs TRBV10-2 and TRBJ2-1; D remains unclear. Trimming removed 6 bases from V and 3 bases from J, with 6 bases in between. The germline V gene has CDR1 WSHSY and CDR2 SAAADI. The CDR3 loop spans 12 amino acids.